The 29 T cell receptor beta chains reported below all come from one sample, sequenced in a study of cytotoxic CD8 clonotypes in ibrutinib-treated CLL. Assay: immunoSEQ multiplex PCR; the TCRdb copy retains only in-frame clones and omits some. Of fewer than 300,000 clones in the sample, around 76% were seen once. The sample was PBMCs, taken at disease progression, from a patient treated with ibrutinib. These receptors came from a human donor with chronic lymphocytic leukemia.

The chain joins TRBV28 to TRBJ1-5, with TRBD1 matching over 7 bases. Looked up from germline, CDR1 is MDHEN and CDR2 is SYDVKM. With V trimmed by 1 base and J by 9 bases, 6 bases remained unmatched. This CDR3 region has 14 residues. Written as DNA, the CDR3 is TGTGCCAGCAGTTTATTAGGGGGCTATGGGCCCCAGCATTTT. It yields the protein CASSLLGGYGPQHF.

The chain uses TRBV5-8 and TRBJ2-3, with D perhaps given as TRBD1 or TRBD2 (5 bases each). Germline loops: CDR1 SGHTS, CDR2 YDEGEE. The CDR3 runs 12 residues. V lost 0 bases to trimming and J lost 6 bases, with 5 bases between them. The CDR3 is CASSLGGDTQYF. As DNA, the CDR3 is TGTGCCAGCAGCTTGGGGGGGGATACGCAGTATTTT.

In this sample, this clone turned up once. The rearrangement uses TRBV28 and TRBJ1-1, with D maybe TRBD1 (6 bases). This CDR3 spans 14 amino acids. Trimming cost V 3 bases and J 3 bases, with 11 bases left between them. CDR1 MDHEN and CDR2 SYDVKM come from the germline V gene. DNA for the CDR3: TGTGCCAGCAGTTTCCGCCAGGGGTACACTGAAGCTTTCTTT. It translates to CASSFRQGYTEAFF. Complete variable domain (other parts from reference TRBV28 and TRBJ1-1): DVKVTQSSRYLVKRTGEKVFLECVQDMDHENMFWYRQDPGLGLRLIYFSYDVKMKEKGDIPEGYSVSREKKERFSLILESASTNQTSMYLCASSFRQGYTEAFFGQGTRLTVV.

This clone was seen a handful of times. V and J are TRBV10-1 and TRBJ1-2; no definite D call. Germline lookup yields CDR1 WNHNN and CDR2 SYGVQD (reference sequence). V lost 0 bases and J lost 8, with 10 bases in between. The CDR3 contains 13 residues. The CDR3 DNA follows: TGCGCCAGCAGTGAGTCGATTACGGGAGGCTACACCTTC. It yields the protein CASSESITGGYTF.

The CDR3 here is CSVVRTESYEQYF. The CDR3 DNA sequence: TGCAGCGTTGTCCGGACAGAGTCCTACGAGCAGTACTTC. The V gene is TRBV29-1, the J gene TRBJ2-7, with D perhaps TRBD1 (6 bases). This CDR3 has 13 residues. Deletions cut 4 bases from V and 1 base from J, with 11 bases between. Germline loops: CDR1 SQVTM, CDR2 ANQGSEA.

This chain connects TRBV2 to TRBJ2-7, with D uncertain. V was pared by 7 bases and J by 4 bases, with 8 bases between. The CDR3 is 11 amino acids. Germline V lookup: CDR1 SNHLY, CDR2 FYNNEI. DNA of the CDR3: TGTGCCAGCATCCACGCTTACGAGCAGTACTTC. It is translated as CASIHAYEQYF.

The chain uses TRBV5-4 and TRBJ2-1; D is unclear. Looked up from germline, CDR1 is SGHNT and CDR2 is YYREEE (reference sequence). The CDR3 loop spans 13 amino acids. Trimming shortened V by 0 bases and J by 6 bases, and 7 bases separated the two germline ends. The CDR3, as DNA: TGTGCCAGCAGCTTGGCAGAAGGCAATGAGCAGTTCTTC. Translation gives CASSLAEGNEQFF.

This clone was found once. The chain recombines TRBV28 with TRBJ1-2; TRBD1 matches at 7 bases. V lost 6 bases, J lost 4 bases, and 11 bases stayed unmatched. The CDR3 is made up of 15 amino acids. Germline CDR1 reads MDHEN; CDR2 reads SYDVKM. The CDR3 protein is CASSRLWAGGYGYTF. The DNA for the CDR3 is TGTGCCAGCAGCCGACTTTGGGCAGGGGGCTATGGCTACACCTTC.

This chain links TRBV10-1 with TRBJ2-7; D is unresolved. The CDR3 sequence is 13 residues long. The germline V gene has CDR1 WNHNN and CDR2 SYGVQD (reference sequence). The V end was cut by 7 bases, the J end by 9 bases, with 19 bases between. This CDR3 is CASTRHYKNGQYF. Here the CDR3 DNA reads TGCGCCAGCACCCGTCATTACAAGAATGGGCAGTACTTC.

V and J are TRBV6-5 and TRBJ2-1; 9 bases align to TRBD2. The germline CDR1 and CDR2 sequences are MNHEY and SVGAGI. CDR3 length: 15 residues. V trimming: 4 bases; J trimming: 4 bases; junction bases outside the gene matches: 5. CDR3 sequence (DNA): TGTGCCAGCAGTTCGGGACTAGCCCCTTACAATGAGCAGTTCTTC. The encoded protein is CASSSGLAPYNEQFF.

This chain connects TRBV7-6 to TRBJ2-5; D call uncertain. This CDR3 comprises 13 residues. V was clipped by 3 bases and J by 5 bases, with 10 bases between them. Per the germline V gene, CDR1 is SGHVS and CDR2 is FNYEAQ. The DNA for the CDR3 is TGTGCCAGCAGCTTCCGGAGTAGGGAGACCCAGTACTTC. Translating gives CASSFRSRETQYF.

This chain uses TRBV29-1 with TRBJ1-2; tentatively, D is TRBD1 (5 bases). The CDR3 has 14 residues. The V end was cut by 2 bases, the J end by 2 bases, with 12 bases between. In germline, CDR1 is SQVTM, CDR2 ANQGSEA. The CDR3: CSVEPLGVNYGYTF. Here the CDR3 DNA reads TGCAGCGTTGAACCGTTGGGGGTCAACTATGGCTACACCTTC. Full variable domain (outside the CDR3, taken from reference TRBV29-1 and TRBJ1-2): SAVISQKPSRDICQRGTSLTIQCQVDSQVTMMFWYRQQPGQSLTLIATANQGSEATYESGFVIDKFPISRPNLTFSTLTVSNMSPEDSSIYLCSVEPLGVNYGYTFGSGTRLTVV.

The chain couples TRBV6-1 to TRBJ2-3, with a weak D call TRBD2 (7 bases). The CDR3 is made up of 16 amino acids. Trimming left V 4 bases short and J 2 bases short, with 16 bases between. CDR1 is MNHNS and CDR2 is SASEGT in the germline V gene. CDR3 sequence: CASSGGGGGLTDTQYF. In nucleotides, the CDR3 is TGTGCCAGCAGTGGGGGCGGGGGCGGCCTCACAGATACGCAGTATTTT.

This clone was picked up a small number of times. CDR3 in DNA: TGTGCCAGCAGTTCAGGGGGGCGCACTGAAGCTTTCTTT. Translated, it gives CASSSGGRTEAFF. This sequence joins TRBV11-2 and TRBJ1-1; 7 nucleotides line up with TRBD1. V shed 6 bases and J 4 bases; nucleotides not matched to a gene: 5. Germline CDR1 reads SGHAT; CDR2 reads FQNNGV. The CDR3 has 13 amino acids.

The chain joins TRBV2 to TRBJ2-7; 11 nucleotides align to TRBD1. The CDR3 sequence is 15 residues long. Germline CDR1 reads SNHLY; CDR2 reads FYNNEI. Trimming cost V 6 bases and J 7 bases; bases outside gene matches: 11. CDR3 in DNA: TGTGCCAGCAGACTGACGGACAGGGGGCAAGGAGAGCAGTACTTC. As protein: CASRLTDRGQGEQYF.

The genes are TRBV25-1 and TRBJ2-3; D call uncertain. V lost 3 bases and J lost 4, with 5 bases in between. Per germline, CDR1 MGHDK and CDR2 SYGVNS. The CDR3 covers 12 residues. The CDR3 here is CASSDWADTQYF. CDR3 sequence (DNA): TGTGCCAGCAGTGATTGGGCAGATACGCAGTATTTT. Combining the CDR3 with reference TRBV25-1 and TRBJ2-3 gives the whole variable domain EADIYQTPRYLVIGTGKKITLECSQTMGHDKMYWYQQDPGMELHLIHYSYGVNSTEKGDLSSESTVSRIRTEHFPLTLESARPSHTSQYLCASSDWADTQYFGPGTRLTVL.

This clone has more than one count but fewer than ten. In the same sample, other DNA sequences code for this CDR3. The rearrangement joins TRBV9 to TRBJ1-2; unclear D gene. The CDR3 length is 14 residues. Deletions cut 0 bases from V and 3 bases from J, with 9 bases between. Germline V gene lookup returns CDR1 SGDLS and CDR2 YYNGEE. The CDR3 region is CASSVADSYYGYTF. CDR3 bases: TGTGCCAGCAGCGTAGCGGACTCGTACTATGGCTACACCTTC.

This rearrangement joins TRBV5-6 to TRBJ1-1; D is possibly TRBD1 (6 bases). This CDR3 is 15 amino acids long. V was cut by 4 bases and J by 5 bases, with 18 bases left in between. The germline V gene has CDR1 SGHDT and CDR2 YYEEEE. The CDR3, as DNA: TGTGCCAGCAGCGGGAGACAGGAGTGGACGACTGAAGCTTTCTTT. It translates to CASSGRQEWTTEAFF.

The chain couples TRBV29-1 to TRBJ1-3, with a possible D match to TRBD1 (5 bases). Trimming shortened V by 4 bases and J by 2 bases, and 12 bases separated the two germline ends. CDR3 length: 14 residues. Per germline, CDR1 SQVTM and CDR2 ANQGSEA. CDR3 loop: CSVGVGGTGNTIYF. The CDR3, as DNA: TGCAGCGTTGGCGTGGGGGGAACTGGAAACACCATATATTTT.

This clone was counted once. V and J are TRBV11-2 and TRBJ2-5; TRBD2 might be the D (5 bases). CDR3 size: 14 residues. The germline V and J ends were trimmed by 3 bases and 1 base, with 9 bases remaining between them. Germline V gives CDR1 SGHAT, CDR2 FQNNGV. CDR3 region: CASSLRVAQETQYF. DNA for the CDR3: TGTGCCAGCAGCTTGAGGGTAGCCCAAGAGACCCAGTACTTC. Full variable domain (remainder filled in from reference TRBV11-2 and TRBJ2-5): EAGVAQSPRYKIIEKRQSVAFWCNPISGHATLYWYQQILGQGPKLLIQFQNNGVVDDSQLPKDRFSAERLKGVDSTLKIQPAKLEDSAVYLCASSLRVAQETQYFGPGTRLLVL.

This chain links TRBV18 with TRBJ2-5; D is unclear. The CDR3 is made up of 12 amino acids. V was pared by 4 bases and J by 2 bases, with 5 bases between. Germline CDR1 reads KGHSH; CDR2 reads LQKENI. CDR3 amino acids: CASSHLQETQYF. In DNA form, the CDR3 reads TGTGCCAGCTCACACCTTCAAGAGACCCAGTACTTC.

The V and J genes are TRBV7-6 and TRBJ1-2; D is ambiguous. Trimming left V 5 bases short and J 4 bases short, with 14 bases between. CDR3 length equals 14 residues. The V gene's germline CDR1 is SGHVS and CDR2 FNYEAQ. CDR3 in amino acids: CASSPDLGTYGYTF. CDR3 coding DNA: TGTGCCAGCAGCCCCGATCTCGGAACCTATGGCTACACCTTC.

This chain connects TRBV11-2 to TRBJ2-7, with 7 bases identical to TRBD1. The junction had 10 bases not matched to a gene; V was cut back by 7 bases and J by 4 bases. CDR1 is SGHAT, CDR2 FQNNGV, per germline. The CDR3 contains 14 residues. CDR3 bases: TGTGCCAGCACGTCCACAGGGGTTGGATACGAGCAGTACTTC. Amino acids: CASTSTGVGYEQYF.

This chain links TRBV25-1 with TRBJ1-5; 9 bases align to TRBD1. Germline values: CDR1 MGHDK, CDR2 SYGVNS. The V gene end was trimmed by 3 bases and the J gene end by 0 bases; junction bases not matched to a gene: 3. The length of the CDR3 is 16 residues. CDR3 nucleotide sequence: TGTGCCAGCAGTGACGAGGGACAGGGTAGCAATCAGCCCCAGCATTTT. Encoded protein: CASSDEGQGSNQPQHF.

This chain uses TRBV4-1 with TRBJ2-2; 7 nucleotides align to TRBD2. The CDR3 covers 17 residues. CDR1 MGHRA and CDR2 YSYEKL come from the germline V gene. With 3 bases clipped from V and 1 base from J, the junction kept 8 bases outside the gene matches. This CDR3 is CASSQVRAGVNTGELFF. The CDR3 DNA reads TGCGCCAGCAGCCAGGTTCGCGCGGGAGTGAACACCGGGGAGCTGTTTTTT.

J is TRBJ1-1 and V is TRBV19, with 7 bases matching TRBD1. V lost 5 bases and J lost 5; bases outside the gene matches: 8. The CDR3 is 14 residues long. CDR1 LNHDA and CDR2 SQIVND come from the germline V gene (reference sequence). As DNA, the CDR3 is TGTGCCAGTAGTCAAACAGGGGTAGGGACTGAAGCTTTCTTT. Translation gives CASSQTGVGTEAFF. Combining the CDR3 with reference TRBV19 and TRBJ1-1 gives the whole variable domain DGGITQSPKYLFRKEGQNVTLSCEQNLNHDAMYWYRQDPGQGLRLIYYSQIVNDFQKGDIAEGYSVSREKKESFPLTVTSAQKNPTAFYLCASSQTGVGTEAFFGQGTRLTVV.

The chain recombines TRBV6-1 with TRBJ1-1; D is unclear. The CDR3 totals 13 residues. The V end lost 6 bases, the J end lost 0 bases, and 8 bases lay between the germline ends. CDR1 MNHNS and CDR2 SASEGT come from the germline V gene. CDR3 nucleotides: TGTGCCAGCAGACAGAGCATGAACACTGAAGCTTTCTTT. Translating gives CASRQSMNTEAFF.

Here the CDR3 DNA reads TGTGCCAGCAGCGTAGGCCCCACTAGCGGGAGGCTTTACGAGCAGTACTTC. Amino acid sequence: CASSVGPTSGRLYEQYF. This chain connects TRBV9 to TRBJ2-7, with 12 bases identical to TRBD2. Trimming at V came to 0 bases and at J to 4 bases, leaving 8 bases not matched to a gene. Germline assignment: CDR1 SGDLS and CDR2 YYNGEE. The CDR3 has 17 amino acids.

Worth noting for this clone: Other DNA sequences within the sample encode an identical CDR3. DNA for the CDR3: TGCAGCGTCGTGACAGGGGGGAACACTGAAGCTTTCTTT. Its translation: CSVVTGGNTEAFF. The V and J genes are TRBV29-1 and TRBJ1-1, with 9 bases aligning to TRBD1. J gave up 1 base and V 6 bases, and 3 bases lay outside the gene matches. Looked up from germline, CDR1 is SQVTM and CDR2 is ANQGSEA. The CDR3 covers 13 residues.